These 26 T cell receptor beta chains share one sample of origin, sequenced in a study of neurological immune-mediated disorders. Time point indicated: longitudinal time-point 3. MiXCR, applied by TCRdb to the 5' RACE reads, yields one record per CDR3 protein. The repertoire includes under 130,000 distinct CDR3 sequences, more than 10% of them detected once, and approximately 3.1% sits in the top ten. The sequenced material came from PBMCs. These receptors came from a female donor with HTLV-1-associated myelopathy (HAM/TSP).

This clonotype came up many times. The chain is built from TRBV7-9 and TRBJ2-3; weak D call: TRBD2 (6 bases). V was trimmed by 10 bases and J by 2 bases, leaving 10 bases between them. This CDR3 spans 12 amino acids. In germline, CDR1 is SEHNR, CDR2 FQNEAQ (reference sequence). The CDR3 here is CATWDFTDTQYF. The DNA for the CDR3 is TGTGCCACCTGGGACTTCACAGATACGCAGTATTTT. Full variable domain (outside the CDR3, taken from reference TRBV7-9 and TRBJ2-3): DTGVSQNPRHKITKRGQNVTFRCDPISEHNRLYWYRQTLGQGPEFLTYFQNEAQLEKSRLLSDRFSAERPKGSFSTLEIQRTEQGDSAMYLCATWDFTDTQYFGPGTRLTVL.

This clonotype was found many times. The chain carries TRBV20-1 and TRBJ2-1, with TRBD2 identical over 11 bases. The CDR3 contains 15 residues. With V trimmed by 0 bases and J by 9 bases, 7 bases remained unmatched. Germline CDR1 and CDR2: DFQATT and SNEGSKA (reference sequence). The CDR3 DNA is TGCAGTGCTAGAGAACTAGCGGGGGCTACGAGTGAGCAGTTCTTC. This codes for CSARELAGATSEQFF.

This clonotype showed up many times. The chain employs TRBV20-1 and TRBJ2-6; D call uncertain. Germline V gene lookup returns CDR1 DFQATT and CDR2 SNEGSKA (reference sequence). Trimming removed 5 bases from V and 0 bases from J, with 11 bases in between. This CDR3 is built from 15 residues. The CDR3 region is CSAPDIDSGANVLTF. The CDR3 DNA is TGCAGTGCTCCTGATATTGACTCTGGGGCCAACGTCCTGACTTTC.

This clonotype was seen ten or more times. In DNA, the CDR3 is TGCGCCAGCAGCTTGATACCGGGCGGCAGGAACACTGAAGCTTTCTTT. Protein: CASSLIPGGRNTEAFF. This chain links TRBV5-1 with TRBJ1-1; unclear D gene. This CDR3 has 16 residues. CDR1 and CDR2 (germline): SGHRS, YFSETQ. The V gene lost 1 base and the J gene lost 1 base, with 14 bases spanning the gap.

The table lists this clonotype with many counts. This chain links TRBV5-6 with TRBJ2-7; 7 bases are shared with TRBD2. With 3 bases clipped from V and 0 bases from J, the junction kept 6 bases outside the gene matches. The CDR3 has 15 residues. Germline loops: CDR1 SGHDT, CDR2 YYEEEE. CDR3 DNA sequence: TGTGCCAGCAGCTCTCCAGCGGGGAGCTCCTACGAGCAGTACTTC. It specifies CASSSPAGSSYEQYF.

The genes are TRBV19 and TRBJ1-2; possible D gene TRBD1, 6 bases. The CDR3 is 17 amino acids. Germline loops: CDR1 LNHDA, CDR2 SQIVND (reference sequence). V was pared by 8 bases and J by 0 bases, with 22 bases between. The CDR3 DNA is TGTGCCAGTTCCCCCGCGGGGACAACGTTAGCTAACTATGGCTACACCTTC. Translating gives CASSPAGTTLANYGYTF.

This clonotype was seen repeatedly, ten times or more. The chain recombines TRBV20-1 with TRBJ1-5, with a weak D call TRBD1 (5 bases). Trimming removed 0 bases from V and 1 base from J, with 13 bases in between. The germline gives CDR1 DFQATT, CDR2 SNEGSKA (reference sequence). The CDR3 runs 16 residues. The CDR3 coding sequence is TGCAGTGCTAGAGATGTTCAAAGGGGCAGCAATCAGCCCCAGCATTTT. Its protein product is CSARDVQRGSNQPQHF.

This clonotype was seen ten or more times. V gene TRBV29-1 combines with J gene TRBJ1-2, with 8 bases identical to TRBD1. Per the germline V gene, CDR1 is SQVTM and CDR2 is ANQGSEA. With V trimmed by 6 bases and J by 4 bases, 7 bases remained unmatched. The CDR3 length is 13 residues. CDR3 amino acids: CSVAGGAGYGYTF. The CDR3 DNA is TGCAGCGTCGCAGGGGGCGCAGGCTATGGCTACACCTTC.

With respect to this clonotype: A much larger clone lies one base from this, so it may be a read error. This rearrangement joins TRBV28 to TRBJ2-7, with D hard to call. This CDR3 contains 12 residues. Germline values: CDR1 MDHEN, CDR2 SYDVKM. Trimming cost V 8 bases and J 5 bases, with 13 bases left between them. CDR3 sequence reads: CASRLDLNEQYF. In DNA form, the CDR3 reads TGTGCCAGCCGCCTCGACCTCAACGAGCAGTACTTC.

This clonotype has a count of ten or more. CDR3 sequence reads: CASREGGDNEQFF. In DNA form, the CDR3 reads TGTGCCAGCAGGGAGGGCGGGGACAATGAGCAGTTCTTC. The V gene is TRBV28, the J gene TRBJ2-1; D is perhaps TRBD2 (6 bases). Trimming removed 6 bases from V and 5 bases from J, with 11 bases in between. The CDR3 is made up of 13 amino acids. Looked up from germline, CDR1 is MDHEN and CDR2 is SYDVKM. Full variable domain (missing parts from reference TRBV28 and TRBJ2-1): DVKVTQSSRYLVKRTGEKVFLECVQDMDHENMFWYRQDPGLGLRLIYFSYDVKMKEKGDIPEGYSVSREKKERFSLILESASTNQTSMYLCASREGGDNEQFFGPGTRLTVL.

This clonotype came up many times. The chain has TRBV20-1 and TRBJ1-2; perhaps TRBD1 as D (5 bases). This CDR3 region has 14 residues. Germline CDR1 is DFQATT and CDR2 is SNEGSKA (reference sequence). The germline V and J ends were trimmed by 6 bases and 4 bases, with 18 bases remaining between them. The CDR3 DNA is TGCAGTGCCCCGGGTACAGGAGAGGGCTATGGCTACACCTTC. As protein: CSAPGTGEGYGYTF.

This chain joins TRBV9 and TRBJ2-5; D perhaps matches TRBD2 (6 bases). The CDR3 has 15 amino acids. From germline, CDR1 is SGDLS and CDR2 YYNGEE. Trimming took off 3 bases at V and 6 bases at J, with 18 bases between the two ends. The CDR3, as DNA: TGTGCCAGCAGCGCCTTTATCGGGGGACCGCAGACCCAGTACTTC. This translates into CASSAFIGGPQTQYF.

This clonotype showed up many times. The V gene is TRBV7-3, the J gene TRBJ1-1; TRBD1 might be the D (6 bases). Trimming stripped 5 bases from V and 3 bases from J, with 16 bases between. The germline CDR1 and CDR2 sequences are SGHTA and FQGTGA. CDR3 length equals 15 residues. The CDR3 region is CASSNARTEYTEAFF. CDR3 nucleotides: TGTGCCAGCAGCAACGCTAGGACAGAATACACTGAAGCTTTCTTT.

This clonotype has at least ten counts. This chain uses TRBV7-2 with TRBJ2-5; maybe TRBD2 (6 bases). There are 14 residues in the CDR3. Deletions cut 6 bases from V and 10 bases from J, with 21 bases between. From germline, CDR1 is SGHTA and CDR2 FQGNSA. CDR3 residues: CASRAAPRGGSQYF. The CDR3 nucleotides read TGTGCCAGCAGAGCGGCCCCACGGGGAGGAAGCCAGTACTTC.

This clonotype was counted ten times or more. This sequence joins TRBV4-1 and TRBJ2-1; 8 positions match TRBD2. This CDR3 is 17 amino acids long. Per germline, CDR1 MGHRA and CDR2 YSYEKL. J gave up 9 bases and V 1 base, and 14 bases lay outside the gene matches. CDR3 in amino acids: CASSQGERAGGPGEQFF. Here the CDR3 DNA reads TGCGCCAGCAGCCAAGGGGAGAGGGCGGGGGGCCCCGGTGAGCAGTTCTTC.

V is TRBV2 and J is TRBJ2-1; 11 bases map to TRBD2. Germline values: CDR1 SNHLY, CDR2 FYNNEI. This CDR3 spans 16 amino acids. J lost 4 bases, V lost 10 bases, and 12 bases had no gene match. The CDR3 coding sequence is TGTGCCAACAGAGAAACCGGGACTAGCGGATACAATGAGCAGTTCTTC. This gives the protein CANRETGTSGYNEQFF. The full variable domain, in which reference TRBV2 and TRBJ2-1 provide the parts outside the CDR3, is EPEVTQTPSHQVTQMGQEVILRCVPISNHLYFYWYRQILGQKVEFLVSFYNNEISEKSEIFDDQFSVERPDGSNFTLKIRSTKLEDSAMYFCANRETGTSGYNEQFFGPGTRLTVL.

This clonotype was detected many times. The CDR3: CASSRIAVRDPYYEQYF. CDR3 sequence (DNA): TGTGCCAGCAGCCGCATCGCTGTTAGGGACCCCTACTACGAGCAGTACTTC. The V gene is TRBV7-2, the J gene TRBJ2-7; D may be TRBD1 or TRBD2 (5 bases each). Trimming took off 5 bases at V and 3 bases at J, with 23 bases between the two ends. From germline, CDR1 is SGHTA and CDR2 FQGNSA. The CDR3 runs 17 residues. Full variable domain (outside the CDR3, taken from reference TRBV7-2 and TRBJ2-7): GAGVSQSPSNKVTEKGKDVELRCDPISGHTALYWYRQSLGQGLEFLIYFQGNSAPDKSGLPSDRFSAERTGGSVSTLTIQRTQQEDSAVYLCASSRIAVRDPYYEQYFGPGTRLTVT.

This clonotype has a count of ten or more. The chain employs TRBV4-1 and TRBJ1-5; D unclear. Trimming left V 0 bases short and J 9 bases short, with 6 bases between. The CDR3 is 12 residues long. Germline assignment: CDR1 MGHRA and CDR2 YSYEKL. Written as DNA, the CDR3 is TGCGCCAGCAGCCAAGATCTTGGGCCCCAGCATTTT. Amino acid sequence: CASSQDLGPQHF.

This clonotype showed up many times. This rearrangement joins TRBV27 to TRBJ2-1; tentative D call: TRBD2 (5 bases). The germline V gene has CDR1 MNHEY and CDR2 SMNVEV (reference sequence). This CDR3 spans 16 amino acids. V gave up 3 bases and J gave up 6 bases, with 18 bases separating them. CDR3 amino acids: CASSFRGKVRRNEQFF. The DNA of the CDR3 is TGTGCCAGCAGTTTCAGAGGGAAGGTCCGGCGCAATGAGCAGTTCTTC.

This chain connects TRBV6-5 to TRBJ1-6; TRBD1 matches 7 bases. The germline CDR1 and CDR2 sequences are MNHEY and SVGAGI. The CDR3 length is 14 residues. After removal of 0 bases from V and 9 bases from J, the junction contained 2 bases not matched to a gene. DNA for the CDR3: TGTGCCAGCAGTTACTCTGGGACAGTTTCACCCCTCCACTTT. Its protein product is CASSYSGTVSPLHF.

Ten or more counts support this clonotype. The chain couples TRBV28 to TRBJ2-1; the D gene is possibly TRBD1 (5 bases). Trimming pared 7 bases from V and 4 bases from J, leaving 20 bases between. The CDR3 loop spans 16 amino acids. The germline V gene has CDR1 MDHEN and CDR2 SYDVKM. This CDR3 reads CASNGYAGRDYNEQFF. The CDR3 nucleotides read TGTGCCAGCAACGGATACGCTGGCAGGGATTACAATGAGCAGTTCTTC.

This clonotype was detected many times. This rearrangement joins TRBV29-1 to TRBJ2-2; no definite D call. The CDR3 has 11 residues. V dropped 4 bases and J dropped 5 bases, with 5 bases sitting between them. Germline V gene sequence: CDR1 SQVTM, CDR2 ANQGSEA. Written as DNA, the CDR3 is TGCAGCGTTGGCCAGACCGGGGAGCTGTTTTTT. This gives the protein CSVGQTGELFF.

This clonotype was seen ten or more times. The rearrangement links TRBV7-9 to TRBJ2-3; 8 nucleotides line up with TRBD1. The junction had 9 bases not matched to a gene; V was cut back by 6 bases and J by 4 bases. Germline lookup yields CDR1 SEHNR and CDR2 FQNEAQ (reference sequence). This CDR3 has 15 amino acids. CDR3: CASRGWQGAPDTQYF. For the CDR3, the DNA is TGTGCCAGCAGAGGGTGGCAGGGGGCCCCAGATACGCAGTATTTT.

This clonotype was seen ten or more times. V and J are TRBV29-1 and TRBJ2-7, with D unresolved. Trimming cost V 6 bases and J 0 bases, with 12 bases left between them. Germline assignment: CDR1 SQVTM and CDR2 ANQGSEA. The CDR3 is 13 amino acids. CDR3 amino acids: CSVIKGNSYEQYF. The CDR3 DNA reads as TGCAGCGTCATAAAGGGCAACTCCTACGAGCAGTACTTC.

Details on this clonotype: This may arise from a read error, as a much more abundant clone is one base away. Written as DNA, the CDR3 is TGTGCCAGCAGTTCCCGCACGGGACAGGGGGGGTACGAGCAGTACTTC. Translation: CASSSRTGQGGYEQYF. The chain joins TRBV28 to TRBJ2-7; 11 bases match TRBD1. Germline-derived CDR1 and CDR2 are MDHEN and SYDVKM. J lost 4 bases, V lost 4 bases, and 9 bases had no gene match. This CDR3 has 16 amino acids.

This clonotype occurred many times. V and J are TRBV20-1 and TRBJ2-5; 8 positions agree with TRBD2. After removal of 8 bases from V and 1 base from J, the junction contained 12 bases not matched to a gene. Germline V gives CDR1 DFQATT, CDR2 SNEGSKA (reference sequence). The CDR3 totals 15 residues. The CDR3 is CSPDGGASSQETQYF. As DNA, the CDR3 is TGCAGTCCAGACGGGGGGGCCTCCTCCCAAGAGACCCAGTACTTC.